These 12 T cell receptor beta chains came from one sample sequenced in a study of blood T cell repertoires in COVID-19. The table came from immunoSEQ multiplex PCR; TCRdb's copy has only in-frame clones and leaves some out. The sample contains 290,000 or so clones, approximately 85% of which appear only once. The sample was peripheral blood. These receptors originate from a man aged 45-65 years with active or convalescent COVID-19.

This clone was seen just once. V is TRBV5-1 and J is TRBJ2-7; D might be TRBD2 (6 bases). The germline V gene has CDR1 SGHRS and CDR2 YFSETQ. V gave up 4 bases and J gave up 3 bases, with 17 bases separating them. This CDR3 has 15 amino acids. The CDR3 nucleotides are TGCGCCAGCAGCCCGGCTGGGTCGGGGGTCTACGAGCAGTACTTC. Translation: CASSPAGSGVYEQYF.

V and J are TRBV19 and TRBJ2-7; 7 bases agree with TRBD1. CDR1 is LNHDA, CDR2 SQIVND, per germline (reference sequence). The CDR3 runs 13 residues. V gave up 6 bases and J gave up 3 bases; unmatched junction bases: 5. The CDR3 region has the DNA TGTGCCAGTAGGAAGGGACAGTTCTACGAGCAGTACTTC. Translating it yields CASRKGQFYEQYF.

In regard to this clone: At one of its ends the junction is not consistent with the germline gene, which may arise from a read error. The chain couples TRBV12-3 or TRBV12-4 to TRBJ2-7; tentative D call: TRBD2 (6 bases). This CDR3 has 13 amino acids. The CDR3 nucleotides are TGTGCCAGCGGTTTGGGACTCCCCTACGAGCAGTACTTC. Protein product: CASGLGLPYEQYF.

For the CDR3, the DNA is TGTGCCACCAGTGACGCGACAGGGTTTGGCTACACCTTC. Protein product: CATSDATGFGYTF. The chain combines TRBV24-1 with TRBJ1-2, with 7 bases lining up with TRBD1. The V and J ends lost 4 bases and 7 bases, in that order; junction bases with no gene match: 5. Germline assignment: CDR1 KGHDR and CDR2 SFDVKD. This CDR3 has 13 amino acids.

The chain uses TRBV6-4 and TRBJ1-5; D not resolved. CDR1 and CDR2 (germline): MRHNA, SNTAGT. The CDR3 runs 13 residues. V lost 6 bases and J lost 1, with 7 bases in between. The CDR3 nucleotides are TGTGCCAGCAGCCGGGAAAGCAATCAGCCCCAGCATTTT. Protein: CASSRESNQPQHF.

This sequence joins TRBV5-5 and TRBJ2-1; TRBD2 matches at 13 bases. The germline CDR1 and CDR2 sequences are SGHKS and YYEKEE (reference sequence). The CDR3 is made up of 14 amino acids. V dropped 4 bases and J dropped 7; count of bases not matched to a gene: 2. The CDR3 loop is CASSGTSGVNEQFF. In nucleotides, the CDR3 is TGTGCCAGCAGCGGGACTAGCGGGGTTAATGAGCAGTTCTTC.

The gene calls are TRBV5-1 and TRBJ2-2; a weak D match, TRBD2 (6 bases). CDR1 and CDR2 (germline): SGHRS, YFSETQ. This CDR3 has 14 amino acids. Trimming cost V 4 bases and J 8 bases, with 15 bases left between them. This CDR3 reads CASSPLGTLGELFF. CDR3 nucleotide sequence: TGCGCCAGCAGCCCCCTCGGGACTTTAGGGGAGCTGTTTTTT.

This rearrangement joins TRBV4-1 to TRBJ2-7, with 7 bases matching TRBD2. The CDR3 totals 14 residues. V was clipped by 3 bases and J by 0 bases; unmatched bases: 2. Germline V CDR1 and CDR2: MGHRA, YSYEKL. The CDR3, as DNA: TGCGCCAGCAGCCAGGGGACTACCTCCTACGAGCAGTACTTC. Encoded protein: CASSQGTTSYEQYF.

The chain carries TRBV7-2 and TRBJ2-4, with TRBD1 as a possible D gene (5 bases). The V gene's germline CDR1 is SGHTA and CDR2 FQGNSA. The ends were cut back, 2 bases at V and 0 bases at J, with 17 bases in the middle. This CDR3 contains 18 residues. CDR3 residues: CASSLRGGASLAKNIQYF. CDR3 DNA: TGTGCCAGCAGCTTAAGGGGTGGGGCTTCACTAGCCAAAAACATTCAGTACTTC.

The J gene is TRBJ1-1, the V gene TRBV7-9; D is ambiguous. This CDR3 comprises 15 residues. The germline V gene has CDR1 SEHNR and CDR2 FQNEAQ (reference sequence). Trimming removed 2 bases at V and 3 bases at J, with 13 bases between. CDR3 in DNA: TGTGCCAGCAGCTTAAATATCGTCGGAGACACTGAAGCTTTCTTT. It codes for CASSLNIVGDTEAFF.

The chain joins TRBV19 to TRBJ2-3, with 7 bases aligning to TRBD1. This CDR3 spans 15 amino acids. The junction had 4 bases not matched to a gene; V was cut back by 4 bases and J by 0 bases. CDR1 LNHDA and CDR2 SQIVND come from the germline V gene (reference sequence). As DNA, the CDR3 is TGTGCCAGTAGTACAACGGGACAGAGCACAGATACGCAGTATTTT. Amino acid sequence: CASSTTGQSTDTQYF.

This clone appeared a single time. The chain combines TRBV7-2 with TRBJ2-1, with D uncertain. The germline V and J ends were trimmed by 2 bases and 3 bases, with 14 bases remaining between them. CDR3 length equals 16 residues. From germline, CDR1 is SGHTA and CDR2 FQGNSA. CDR3 in amino acids: CASSLSLANGYNEQFF. DNA of the CDR3: TGTGCCAGCAGCTTAAGCCTCGCAAACGGCTACAATGAGCAGTTCTTC.